The entry below gives a single T cell receptor (beta chain) sequence along with its context. Its antigen remains unidentified. With 1 base clipped from V and 5 bases from J, the junction kept 4 bases outside the gene matches. This CDR3 contains 16 residues. Germline-derived CDR1 and CDR2 are LGHNA and YNFKEQ. This record comes from a study of cytomegalovirus exposure and HLA in healthy donors. For the study at large: Approximately 190 million T cells yielded about 120 million unique TCR beta sequences, as an earlier analysis found. Study-level results: V- and J-gene trimming in TCR beta was tied to a missense DCLRE1C variant by an analysis performed later.

The donors gave bone marrow, and they were healthy. Both 60 Vbeta primers and 13 Jbeta primers went into the PCR. The table came from immunoSEQ multiplex PCR; TCRdb's copy has only in-frame clones and leaves some out. In the table there are approximately 120,000 clones, approximately 78% of which are singletons. The chain uses TRBV4-2 and TRBJ2-1, with TRBD2 matching 11 bases. Sequences were obtained from PBMCs. This TCR was recovered from a woman in her 30s in good health and CMV-seronegative. CDR3 residues: CASSQGGTSGNNEQFF. The CDR3 nucleotides are TGTGCCAGCAGCCAAGGAGGGACTAGCGGAAACAATGAGCAGTTCTTC.